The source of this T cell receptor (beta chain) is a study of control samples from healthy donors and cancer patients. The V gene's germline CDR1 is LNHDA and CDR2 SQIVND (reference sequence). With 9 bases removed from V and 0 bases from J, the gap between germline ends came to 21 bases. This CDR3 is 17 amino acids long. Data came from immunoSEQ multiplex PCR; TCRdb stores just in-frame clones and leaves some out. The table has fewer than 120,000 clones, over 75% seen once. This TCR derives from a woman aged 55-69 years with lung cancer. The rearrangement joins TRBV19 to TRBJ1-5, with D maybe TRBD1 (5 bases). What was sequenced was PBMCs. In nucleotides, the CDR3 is TGTGCCAGGAACCCGACAGAACCGATCTATAGCAATCAGCCCCAGCATTTT. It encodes CARNPTEPIYSNQPQHF.